One and the same sample provided the 23 T cell receptor beta chains below, sequenced in a study of blood T cells in healthy people across ages. A second PCR, run for about 6 to 11 cycles, used a sample-barcoded 5' primer plus a J-beta primer mix. MiXCR was run by TCRdb on the 5' RACE reads, yielding one entry per CDR3 protein. The sample consists of 850,000 to 1,300,000 distinct CDR3 sequences, more than 40% of them appearing once. The specimen was blood. These receptors came from a woman in her fifties or sixties in good health.

This clonotype occurred a few times. This rearrangement joins TRBV6-5 to TRBJ1-2; TRBD1 agrees at 7 bases. After removal of 7 bases from V and 2 bases from J, the junction contained 7 bases not matched to a gene. The CDR3 contains 14 residues. Germline V lookup: CDR1 MNHEY, CDR2 SVGAGI. The CDR3 sequence: CASTKGAANYGYTF. The DNA of the CDR3 is TGTGCCAGCACCAAGGGGGCAGCGAACTATGGCTACACCTTC.

This clonotype came up a few times. The chain joins TRBV20-1 to TRBJ2-7; D perhaps matches TRBD2 (6 bases). There are 13 residues in the CDR3. V was pared by 3 bases and J by 3 bases, with 12 bases between. CDR1 DFQATT and CDR2 SNEGSKA come from the germline V gene (reference sequence). CDR3 loop: CSASSGRDYEQYF. As DNA, the CDR3 is TGCAGTGCTAGTTCAGGGCGGGACTACGAGCAGTACTTC.

This sequence joins TRBV6-5 and TRBJ2-5, with TRBD1 matching over 9 bases. The closer fit of TRBJ2-7 to the DNA end suggests the J call may be wrong. Germline values: CDR1 MNHEY, CDR2 SVGAGI. CDR3 size: 16 residues. CDR3 sequence reads: CASRLEPGQGVDEQYF. For the CDR3, the DNA is TGTGCCAGCAGGCTCGAACCGGGACAGGGCGTCGACGAGCAGTACTTC.

Remarks on this clonotype: This could be a read error, since a much larger clone is one nucleotide away. J is TRBJ1-2 and V is TRBV7-2; TRBD1 matches 7 bases. This CDR3 is 14 amino acids long. Germline V gene lookup returns CDR1 SGHTA and CDR2 FQGNSA. The CDR3 is CASSSETGSYDYTF. DNA of the CDR3: TGTGCCAGCAGCTCAGAGACAGGGTCATATGACTACACCTTC.

The chain combines TRBV7-8 with TRBJ1-4; a weak D match, TRBD1 (6 bases). From germline, CDR1 is SGHVS and CDR2 FQNEAQ. This CDR3 comprises 15 residues. Trimming removed 0 bases from V and 10 bases from J, with 15 bases in between. The CDR3 is CASSLAGGQGGKLFF. CDR3 nucleotides: TGTGCCAGCAGCTTAGCGGGGGGGCAGGGCGGAAAACTGTTTTTT. The variable domain in full, with the rest retrieved from reference TRBV7-8 and TRBJ1-4, is GAGVSQSPRYKVAKRGQDVALRCDPISGHVSLFWYQQALGQGPEFLTYFQNEAQLDKSGLPSDRFFAERPEGSVSTLKIQRTQQEDSAVYLCASSLAGGQGGKLFFGSGTQLSVL.

This clonotype was found a few times. The DNA for the CDR3 is TGCAGTGCAATAAGGGCAACTAATGAAAAACTGTTTTTT. The encoded protein is CSAIRATNEKLFF. The rearrangement uses TRBV20-1 and TRBJ1-4, with unresolved D. V was pared by 6 bases and J by 0 bases, with 8 bases between. Germline CDR1 is DFQATT and CDR2 is SNEGSKA (reference sequence). CDR3 length equals 13 residues.

This clonotype was detected many times. This chain links TRBV7-2 with TRBJ2-7; 8 bases map to TRBD2. V shed 7 bases and J 11 bases; nucleotides not matched to a gene: 19. Germline CDR1 is SGHTA and CDR2 is FQGNSA. The CDR3 consists of 15 residues. The DNA for the CDR3 is TGTGCCAGCACCCTCCGTGGGCCGGGAGGGGTCGTCGAGTACTTC. Translating it yields CASTLRGPGGVVEYF.

A note on this clonotype: This may be a read error, as it is one base from a much larger clone. The chain uses TRBV9 and TRBJ2-4; 8 bases are a match to TRBD2. The J call is uncertain, as TRBJ2-5 better fits the DNA end. Germline V lookup: CDR1 SGDLS, CDR2 YYNGEE. This CDR3 contains 15 residues. CDR3 bases: TGTGCCAGCAGCGTGGGACCAGCGGGAGTCGAGACCCAGTACTTC. This gives the protein CASSVGPAGVETQYF.

The rearrangement uses TRBV30 and TRBJ2-3; D might be TRBD2 (5 bases). The V and J ends lost 5 bases and 4 bases respectively, with 7 bases between them. Germline assignment: CDR1 GTSNPN and CDR2 SVGIG (reference sequence). This CDR3 contains 11 residues. The CDR3 nucleotides are TGTGCCTGGGGAGGTTCAGATACGCAGTATTTT. Its translation: CAWGGSDTQYF.

CDR3 coding DNA: TGTGCCAGCAGTTCTACAGCAAAACTAGCCAAAAACATTCAGTTCTTC. Its protein is CASSSTAKLAKNIQFF. The chain uses TRBV7-9 and TRBJ2-1; perhaps TRBD2 as D (6 bases). The V end was cut by 6 bases, the J end by 13 bases, with 28 bases between. The CDR3 loop spans 16 amino acids. Germline CDR1 and CDR2: SEHNR and FQNEAQ (reference sequence). Looking up the rest from reference TRBV7-9 and TRBJ2-1 gives the full variable domain: DTGVSQNPRHKITKRGQNVTFRCDPISEHNRLYWYRQTLGQGPEFLTYFQNEAQLEKSRLLSDRFSAERPKGSFSTLEIQRTEQGDSAMYLCASSSTAKLAKNIQFFGPGTRLTVL.

For the CDR3, the DNA is TGTGCCAGCTCACCAGACAAAGGGGCTGGGGAGACCCAGTACTTC. Its protein is CASSPDKGAGETQYF. The chain employs TRBV18 and TRBJ2-7, with D maybe TRBD1 (5 bases). The J call is in doubt because the DNA end fits TRBJ2-5 better. Germline CDR1 is KGHSH and CDR2 is LQKENI. CDR3 length: 15 amino acids.

This clonotype was seen only a few times. V is TRBV9 and J is TRBJ2-7, with 10 bases lining up with TRBD2. With 0 bases clipped from V and 4 bases from J, the junction kept 4 bases outside the gene matches. Germline V gives CDR1 SGDLS, CDR2 YYNGEE. The CDR3 runs 15 residues. The CDR3 nucleotides read TGTGCCAGCAGCGTAGAGGCTAGCGGGAGTTACGAGCAGTACTTC. Residues: CASSVEASGSYEQYF.

In its sample, this clonotype was seen a few times. The chain has TRBV6-4 and TRBJ2-6; D not certain. Germline CDR1 and CDR2: MRHNA and SNTAGT. This CDR3 has 16 residues. The V end was cut by 2 bases, the J end by 0 bases, with 8 bases between. CDR3 sequence (DNA): TGTGCCAGCAGTGACAGCGCCGGCTCTGGGGCCAACGTCCTGACTTTC. Amino acid sequence: CASSDSAGSGANVLTF.

There are a few counts of this clonotype. V is TRBV11-2 and J is TRBJ2-7; no clear D. The germline gives CDR1 SGHAT, CDR2 FQNNGV. The germline V and J ends were trimmed by 2 bases and 0 bases, with 11 bases remaining between them. This CDR3 comprises 15 residues. CDR3 nucleotide sequence: TGTGCCAGCAGCTTAATCTGGGCGCCCTCCTACGAGCAGTACTTC. It specifies CASSLIWAPSYEQYF.

The sample holds a few counts of this clonotype. The chain couples TRBV27 to TRBJ1-6, with D uncertain. V was clipped by 3 bases and J by 5 bases, with 20 bases between them. The CDR3 length is 18 residues. Germline lookup yields CDR1 MNHEY and CDR2 SMNVEV (reference sequence). The CDR3 nucleotides read TGTGCCAGCAGTTTCCAGCCGGGCCTAACGCGAAATAATTCACCCCTCCACTTT. Translating gives CASSFQPGLTRNNSPLHF.

The genes are TRBV9 and TRBJ1-2; 8 positions agree with TRBD1. The germline V gene encodes CDR1 SGDLS and CDR2 YYNGEE. V shed 5 bases and J 6 bases; nucleotides not matched to a gene: 0. This CDR3 comprises 11 residues. CDR3 loop: CASRDRDGYTF. The CDR3 DNA reads TGTGCCAGCAGGGACAGGGATGGCTACACCTTC.

This clonotype was detected only a few times. The DNA for the CDR3 is TGTGCCAGCAGTTTAGGGGCAGCGTATGACTACGAGCAGTACTTC. It translates to CASSLGAAYDYEQYF. The chain uses TRBV27 and TRBJ2-7; D may be TRBD1 (5 bases). V was shortened by 2 bases and J by 3 bases, with 14 bases between the two germline ends. CDR1 is MNHEY, CDR2 SMNVEV, per germline (reference sequence). The CDR3 has 15 amino acids.

This clonotype was picked up a small number of times. This rearrangement joins TRBV5-1 to TRBJ2-1; D perhaps matches TRBD1 (5 bases). CDR1 SGHRS and CDR2 YFSETQ come from the germline V gene. This CDR3 region has 16 residues. Trimming removed 5 bases from V and 5 bases from J, with 20 bases in between. CDR3 region: CASSLKQGQPNNEQFF. The CDR3 DNA is TGCGCCAGCAGTTTAAAGCAGGGCCAACCCAACAATGAGCAGTTCTTC.

The chain employs TRBV10-3 and TRBJ2-5; tentative D call: TRBD2 (6 bases). The end of the DNA is better explained by TRBJ2-7, so the J call may be wrong. There are 12 residues in the CDR3. Germline V gives CDR1 ENHRY, CDR2 SYGVKD. CDR3 coding DNA: TGTGCCATCAGTGAAACTAGCCACGAGCAGTACGTC. Translated: CAISETSHEQYV.

V is TRBV4-2 and J is TRBJ1-5, with a weak D call TRBD1 (5 bases). Germline-derived CDR1 and CDR2 are LGHNA and YNFKEQ. The CDR3 covers 15 residues. V was cut by 0 bases and J by 5 bases, with 11 bases left in between. CDR3 in DNA: TGTGCCAGCAGCCAAGATCCGGGGGTACATCAGCCCCAGCATTTT. It is translated as CASSQDPGVHQPQHF.

The rearrangement links TRBV7-9 to TRBJ2-6; D uncertain. Germline V gene data show CDR1 as SEHNR and CDR2 as FQNEAQ (reference sequence). The CDR3 runs to 15 residues. Between the trimmed V and J ends, which lost 5 bases and 4 bases, there was a span of 12 bases. The chain's CDR3 is CASSGHLGGANVLTF. The CDR3 DNA sequence: TGTGCCAGCAGCGGGCATCTGGGAGGGGCCAACGTCCTGACTTTC. Based on the CDR3 plus reference TRBV7-9 and TRBJ2-6, the full variable domain is DTGVSQNPRHKITKRGQNVTFRCDPISEHNRLYWYRQTLGQGPEFLTYFQNEAQLEKSRLLSDRFSAERPKGSFSTLEIQRTEQGDSAMYLCASSGHLGGANVLTFGAGSRLTVL.

V usage is TRBV7-9 and J usage is TRBJ1-2; D unclear. Looked up from germline, CDR1 is SEHNR and CDR2 is FQNEAQ (reference sequence). This CDR3 region has 15 residues. V shed 6 bases and J shed 3 bases, with 17 bases lying between them. CDR3 amino acids: CASSRDPEGDYGYTF. Written as DNA, the CDR3 is TGTGCCAGCAGTCGAGACCCGGAGGGCGACTATGGCTACACCTTC.

The chain couples TRBV20-1 to TRBJ2-7; 9 bases line up with TRBD1. Trimming cost V 3 bases and J 3 bases; bases outside gene matches: 9. CDR1 is DFQATT, CDR2 SNEGSKA, per germline (reference sequence). There are 15 residues in the CDR3. The DNA for the CDR3 is TGCAGTGCTAGGGCTCTGACAGGGGGGTTCTACGAGCAGTACTTC. As protein: CSARALTGGFYEQYF.